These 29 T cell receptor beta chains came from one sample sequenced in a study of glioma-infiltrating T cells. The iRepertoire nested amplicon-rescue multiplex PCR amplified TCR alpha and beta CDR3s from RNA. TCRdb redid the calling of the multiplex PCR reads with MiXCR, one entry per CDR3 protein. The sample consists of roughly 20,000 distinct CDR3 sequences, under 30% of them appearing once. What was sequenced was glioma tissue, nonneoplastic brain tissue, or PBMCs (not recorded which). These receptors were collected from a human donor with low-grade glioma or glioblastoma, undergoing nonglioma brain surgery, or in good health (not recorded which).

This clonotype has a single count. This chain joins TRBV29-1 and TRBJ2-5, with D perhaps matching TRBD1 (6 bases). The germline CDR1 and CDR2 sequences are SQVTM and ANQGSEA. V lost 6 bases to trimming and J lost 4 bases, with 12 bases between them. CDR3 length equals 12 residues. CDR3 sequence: CSVDQGGETQYF. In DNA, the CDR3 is TGCAGCGTGGACCAAGGGGGAGAGACCCAGTACTTC.

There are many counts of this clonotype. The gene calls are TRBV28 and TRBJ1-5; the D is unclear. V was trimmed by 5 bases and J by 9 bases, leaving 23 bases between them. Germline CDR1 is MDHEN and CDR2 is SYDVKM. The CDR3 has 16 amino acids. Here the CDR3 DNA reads TGTGCCAGCAGTCCGCCTGTAGGGTTCCGGGATCGGCCCCAGCATTTT. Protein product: CASSPPVGFRDRPQHF. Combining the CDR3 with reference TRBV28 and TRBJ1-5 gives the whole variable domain DVKVTQSSRYLVKRTGEKVFLECVQDMDHENMFWYRQDPGLGLRLIYFSYDVKMKEKGDIPEGYSVSREKKERFSLILESASTNQTSMYLCASSPPVGFRDRPQHFGDGTRLSIL.

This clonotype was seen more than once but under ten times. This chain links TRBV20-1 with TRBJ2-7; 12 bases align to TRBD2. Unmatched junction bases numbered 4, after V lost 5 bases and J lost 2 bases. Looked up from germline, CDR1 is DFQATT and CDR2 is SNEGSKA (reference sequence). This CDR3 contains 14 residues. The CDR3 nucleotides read TGCAGTGCTCTTGGACTAGCGGGAACCTACGAGCAGTACTTC. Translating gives CSALGLAGTYEQYF.

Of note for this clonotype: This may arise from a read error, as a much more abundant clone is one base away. This CDR3 reads CASSQDSTTYKQYF. CDR3 coding DNA: TGCGCCAGCAGCCAAGACTCGACCACCTACAAGCAGTACTTC. The chain uses TRBV4-1 and TRBJ2-7; no clear D gene. CDR1 is MGHRA and CDR2 is YSYEKL in the germline V gene. The CDR3 spans 14 residues.

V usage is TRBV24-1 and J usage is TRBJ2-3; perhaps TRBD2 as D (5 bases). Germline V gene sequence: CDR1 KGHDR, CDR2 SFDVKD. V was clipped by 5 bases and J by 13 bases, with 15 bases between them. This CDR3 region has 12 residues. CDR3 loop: CATSGPQTNKYF. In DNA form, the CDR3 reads TGTGCCACCAGTGGTCCCCAGACTAACAAGTATTTT.

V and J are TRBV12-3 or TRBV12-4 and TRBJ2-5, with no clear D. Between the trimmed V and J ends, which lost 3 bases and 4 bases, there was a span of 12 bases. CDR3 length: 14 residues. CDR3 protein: CASSFSKWGETQYF. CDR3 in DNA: TGTGCCAGCAGTTTCTCTAAATGGGGAGAGACCCAGTACTTC.

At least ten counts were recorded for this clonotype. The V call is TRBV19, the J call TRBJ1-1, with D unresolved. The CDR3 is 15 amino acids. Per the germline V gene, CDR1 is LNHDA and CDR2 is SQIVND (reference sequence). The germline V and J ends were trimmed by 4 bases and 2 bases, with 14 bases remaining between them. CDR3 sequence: CASSRGGGENTEAFF. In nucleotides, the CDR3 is TGTGCCAGTAGTAGGGGAGGTGGGGAAAACACTGAAGCTTTCTTT. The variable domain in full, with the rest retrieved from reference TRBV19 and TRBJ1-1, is DGGITQSPKYLFRKEGQNVTLSCEQNLNHDAMYWYRQDPGQGLRLIYYSQIVNDFQKGDIAEGYSVSREKKESFPLTVTSAQKNPTAFYLCASSRGGGENTEAFFGQGTRLTVV.

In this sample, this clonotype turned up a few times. As DNA, the CDR3 is TGTGCCATCGCGGTTGGAGATACGCAGTATTTT. It yields the protein CAIAVGDTQYF. J is TRBJ2-3 and V is TRBV10-3; no clear D gene. The CDR3 spans 11 residues. Germline CDR1 reads ENHRY; CDR2 reads SYGVKD. V lost 8 bases to trimming and J lost 5 bases, with 8 bases between them.

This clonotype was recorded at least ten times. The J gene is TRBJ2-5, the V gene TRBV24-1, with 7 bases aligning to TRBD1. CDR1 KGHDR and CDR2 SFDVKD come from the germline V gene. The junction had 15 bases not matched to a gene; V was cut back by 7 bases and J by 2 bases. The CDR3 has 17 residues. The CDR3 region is CATRTWCRDSLQETQYF. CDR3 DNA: TGTGCCACCAGGACGTGGTGTAGGGACAGCTTGCAAGAGACCCAGTACTTC.

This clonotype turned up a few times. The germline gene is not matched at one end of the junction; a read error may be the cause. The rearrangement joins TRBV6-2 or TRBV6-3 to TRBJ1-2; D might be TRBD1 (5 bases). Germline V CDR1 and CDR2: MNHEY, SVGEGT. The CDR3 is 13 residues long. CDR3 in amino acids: CASGYDSKRGYTF. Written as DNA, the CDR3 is TGTGCCAGCGGTTACGACAGTAAGCGTGGCTACACCTTC.

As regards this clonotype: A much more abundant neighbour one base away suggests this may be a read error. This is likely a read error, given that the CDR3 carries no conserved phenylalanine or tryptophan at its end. The CDR3 sequence is CSASKDTYGNTIYS. The CDR3 nucleotides read TGCAGTGCATCTAAAGACACCTATGGAAACACCATATATTCT. V is TRBV20-1 and J is TRBJ1-3, with D hard to call. The CDR3 extends over 14 amino acids. In germline, CDR1 is DFQATT, CDR2 SNEGSKA (reference sequence). V dropped 6 bases and J dropped 3 bases, with 15 bases sitting between them.

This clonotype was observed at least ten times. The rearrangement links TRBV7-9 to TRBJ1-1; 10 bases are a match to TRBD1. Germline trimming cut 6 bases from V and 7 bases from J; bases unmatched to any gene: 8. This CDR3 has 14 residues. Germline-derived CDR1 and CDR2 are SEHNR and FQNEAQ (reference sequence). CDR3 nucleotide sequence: TGTGCCAGCAGTTACGGGACAGGGGAAGGTGAAGCTTTCTTT. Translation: CASSYGTGEGEAFF.

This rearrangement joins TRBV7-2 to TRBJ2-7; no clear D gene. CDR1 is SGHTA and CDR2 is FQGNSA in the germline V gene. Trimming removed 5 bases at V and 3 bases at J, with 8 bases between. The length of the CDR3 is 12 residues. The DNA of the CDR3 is TGTGCCAGCAGCGTCAGCGTCTACGAGCAGTACTTC. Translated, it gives CASSVSVYEQYF.

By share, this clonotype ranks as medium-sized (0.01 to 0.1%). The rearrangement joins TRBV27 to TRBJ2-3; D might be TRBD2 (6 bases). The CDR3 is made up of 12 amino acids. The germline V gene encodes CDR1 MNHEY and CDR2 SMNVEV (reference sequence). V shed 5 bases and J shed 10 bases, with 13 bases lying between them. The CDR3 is CASSLSRDPQYF. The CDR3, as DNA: TGTGCCAGCAGTCTGTCGCGGGATCCGCAGTATTTT.

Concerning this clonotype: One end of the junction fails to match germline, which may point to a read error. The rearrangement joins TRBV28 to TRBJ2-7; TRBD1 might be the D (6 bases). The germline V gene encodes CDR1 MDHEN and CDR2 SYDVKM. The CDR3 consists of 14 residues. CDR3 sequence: CASRPAGVSYEQHF. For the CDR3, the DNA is TGTGCCAGCCGACCCGCAGGGGTGAGTTACGAGCAGCACTTC.

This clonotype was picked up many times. CDR3 in amino acids: CASSSRGGELYGYTF. CDR3 in DNA: TGTGCCAGCAGTTCCAGGGGGGGGGAATTGTATGGCTACACCTTC. The chain recombines TRBV6-1 with TRBJ1-2; the match to TRBD1 covers 7 bases. Germline CDR1 MNHNS, CDR2 SASEGT. V shed 5 bases and J 5 bases; nucleotides not matched to a gene: 11. CDR3 length equals 15 residues.

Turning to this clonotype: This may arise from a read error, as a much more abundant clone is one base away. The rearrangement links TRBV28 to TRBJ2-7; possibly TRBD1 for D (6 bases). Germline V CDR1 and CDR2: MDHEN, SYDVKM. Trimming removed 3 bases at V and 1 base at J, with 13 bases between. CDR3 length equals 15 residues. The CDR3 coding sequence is TGTGCCAGCAGTTTTCAGGGGCTGTCTTCCTACGAGCAGTACTTC. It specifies CASSFQGLSSYEQYF.

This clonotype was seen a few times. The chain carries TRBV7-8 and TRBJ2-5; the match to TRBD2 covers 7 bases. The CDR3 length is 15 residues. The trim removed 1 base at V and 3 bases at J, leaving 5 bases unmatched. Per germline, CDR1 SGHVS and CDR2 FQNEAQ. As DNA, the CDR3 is TGTGCCAGCAGCTTAGGGGCTAGCGGAGAAGAGACCCAGTACTTC. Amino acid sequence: CASSLGASGEETQYF.

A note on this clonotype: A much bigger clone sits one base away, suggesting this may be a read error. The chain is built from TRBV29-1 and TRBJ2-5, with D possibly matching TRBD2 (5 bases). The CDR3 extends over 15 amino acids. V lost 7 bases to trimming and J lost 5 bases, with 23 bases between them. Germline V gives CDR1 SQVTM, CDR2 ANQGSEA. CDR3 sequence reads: CSARPLLSGMETQYF. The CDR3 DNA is TGCAGCGCCCGACCACTACTATCGGGGATGGAGACCCAGTACTTC.

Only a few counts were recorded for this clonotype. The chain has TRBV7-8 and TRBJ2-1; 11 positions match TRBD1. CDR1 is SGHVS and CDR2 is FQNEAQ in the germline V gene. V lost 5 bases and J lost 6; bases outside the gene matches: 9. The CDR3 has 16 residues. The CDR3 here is CASSPSRGTGGNEQFF. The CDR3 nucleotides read TGTGCCAGCAGCCCATCACGGGGGACAGGGGGCAATGAGCAGTTCTTC.

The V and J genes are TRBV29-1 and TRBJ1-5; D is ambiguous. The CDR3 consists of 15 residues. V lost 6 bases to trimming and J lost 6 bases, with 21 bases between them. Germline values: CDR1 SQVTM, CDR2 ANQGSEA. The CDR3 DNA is TGCAGCGTCCTAACCGGCGCACGGGCAGGTCAGCCCCAGCATTTT. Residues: CSVLTGARAGQPQHF.

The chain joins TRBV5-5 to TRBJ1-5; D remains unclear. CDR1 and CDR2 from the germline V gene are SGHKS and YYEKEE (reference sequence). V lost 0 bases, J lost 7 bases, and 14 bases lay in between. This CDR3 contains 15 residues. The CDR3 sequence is CASSLGLRNRQPQHF. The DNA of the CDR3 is TGTGCCAGCAGCTTGGGACTCAGAAATCGACAGCCCCAGCATTTT.

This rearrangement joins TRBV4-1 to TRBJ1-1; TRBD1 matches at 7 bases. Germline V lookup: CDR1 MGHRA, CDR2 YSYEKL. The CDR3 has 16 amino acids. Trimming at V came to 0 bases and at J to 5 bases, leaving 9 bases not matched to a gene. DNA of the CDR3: TGCGCCAGCAGCCAAGAAGCGGGGCAGGGGGAAACTGAAGCTTTCTTT. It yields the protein CASSQEAGQGETEAFF.

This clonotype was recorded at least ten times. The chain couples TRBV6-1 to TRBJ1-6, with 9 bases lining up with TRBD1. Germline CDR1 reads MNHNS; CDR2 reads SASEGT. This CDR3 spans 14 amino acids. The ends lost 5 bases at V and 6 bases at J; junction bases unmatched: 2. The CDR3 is CASSRTGVNSPLHF. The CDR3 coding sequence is TGTGCCAGCAGTCGGACAGGGGTTAATTCACCCCTCCACTTT.

The CDR3 loop is CASSLERLAGSQDTQYF. The CDR3 DNA follows: TGTGCCAGCAGCTTAGAAAGACTAGCGGGTAGTCAAGATACGCAGTATTTT. The chain employs TRBV11-2 and TRBJ2-3; 10 nucleotides match TRBD2. CDR3 length equals 17 residues. Germline lookup yields CDR1 SGHAT and CDR2 FQNNGV. The V segment lost 0 bases and the J segment 5 bases; nucleotides outside the gene matches: 8.

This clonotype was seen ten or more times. In DNA form, the CDR3 reads TGTGCCAGCAGCGTAGAACAGGGGACCTACGAGCAGTACTTC. Its protein is CASSVEQGTYEQYF. This chain joins TRBV9 and TRBJ2-7, with TRBD1 matching 7 bases. V gave up 0 bases and J gave up 2 bases; unmatched junction bases: 2. CDR3 length: 14 residues. Germline values: CDR1 SGDLS, CDR2 YYNGEE.

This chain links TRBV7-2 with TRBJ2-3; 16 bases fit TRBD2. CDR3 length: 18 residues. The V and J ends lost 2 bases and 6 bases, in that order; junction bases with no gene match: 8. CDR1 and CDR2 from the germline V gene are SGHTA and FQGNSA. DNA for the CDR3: TGTGCCAGCAGCTTAATTGGGACTAGCGGGGGGGCATCGGATACGCAGTATTTT. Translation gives CASSLIGTSGGASDTQYF.

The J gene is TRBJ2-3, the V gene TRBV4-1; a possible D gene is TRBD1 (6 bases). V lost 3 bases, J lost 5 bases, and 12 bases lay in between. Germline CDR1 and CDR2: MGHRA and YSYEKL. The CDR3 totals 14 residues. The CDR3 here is CASSQGIRGDTQYF. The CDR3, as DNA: TGCGCCAGCAGCCAGGGTATCAGGGGAGATACGCAGTATTTT.

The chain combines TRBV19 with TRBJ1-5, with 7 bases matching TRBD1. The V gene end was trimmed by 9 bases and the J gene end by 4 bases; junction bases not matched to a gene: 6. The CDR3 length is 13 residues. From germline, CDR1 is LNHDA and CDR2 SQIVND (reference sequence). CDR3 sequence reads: CASRTGTNQPQHF. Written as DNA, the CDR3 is TGTGCCAGCCGGACAGGAACTAATCAGCCCCAGCATTTT.